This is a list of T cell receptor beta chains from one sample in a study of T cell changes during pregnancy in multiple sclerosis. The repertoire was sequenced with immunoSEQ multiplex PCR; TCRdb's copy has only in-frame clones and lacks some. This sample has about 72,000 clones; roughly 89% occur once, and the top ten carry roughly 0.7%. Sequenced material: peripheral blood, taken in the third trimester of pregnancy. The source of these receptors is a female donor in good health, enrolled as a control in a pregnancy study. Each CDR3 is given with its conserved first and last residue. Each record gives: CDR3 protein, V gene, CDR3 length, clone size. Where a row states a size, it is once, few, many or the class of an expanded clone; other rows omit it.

CASSLRPWREGTTDTQYF,TRBV9,18,-
CASTQTGRTGELFF,TRBV7-9,14,-
CASSLEGTSGVNEQFF,TRBV7-2,16,few
CASSLGDILTKNIQYF,TRBV7-9,16,-
CASSLTAGNIKSSYNSPLHF,TRBV14,20,-
CASSRWETQYF,TRBV5-6,11,-
CASSSFYLPETQYF,TRBV5-6,14,-
CASSARGTGELFF,TRBV11-3,13,-
CASSVRGLAPNEQFF,TRBV9,15,few
CASSDTGDYGYTF,TRBV6-1,13,-
CSARDSDTQYF,TRBV20-1,11,once
CASSLDRGSLEQYF,TRBV11-2,14,once
CASNGGGESGNQPQHF,TRBV19,16,-
CASSLRPRGGTEAFF,TRBV27,15,-
CASSSGDRDEKLFF,TRBV5-1,14,-
CASRDTGAANNEQFF,TRBV6-1,15,-
CAIWDRGLTGELFF,TRBV28,14,-
CASSMEGQGPLGGYTF,TRBV19,16,-
CASSTRGRGEKLFF,TRBV6-5,14,-
CASSLGRNNEQFF,TRBV11-3,13,-
CASLYRQGHGEQYF,TRBV19,14,-